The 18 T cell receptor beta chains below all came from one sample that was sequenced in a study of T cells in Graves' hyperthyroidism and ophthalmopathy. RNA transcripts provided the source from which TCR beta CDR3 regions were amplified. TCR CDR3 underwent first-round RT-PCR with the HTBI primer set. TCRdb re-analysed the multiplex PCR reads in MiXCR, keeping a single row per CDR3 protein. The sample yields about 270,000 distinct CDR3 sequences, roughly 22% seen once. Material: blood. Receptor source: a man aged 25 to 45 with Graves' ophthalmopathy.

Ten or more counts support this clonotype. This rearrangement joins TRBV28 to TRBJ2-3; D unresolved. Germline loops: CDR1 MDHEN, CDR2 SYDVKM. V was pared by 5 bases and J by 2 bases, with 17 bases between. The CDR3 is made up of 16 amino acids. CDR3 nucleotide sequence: TGTGCCAGCAGTCCAACTACTCCTTCATTCACAGATACGCAGTATTTT. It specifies CASSPTTPSFTDTQYF. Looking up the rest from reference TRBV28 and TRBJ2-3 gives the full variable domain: DVKVTQSSRYLVKRTGEKVFLECVQDMDHENMFWYRQDPGLGLRLIYFSYDVKMKEKGDIPEGYSVSREKKERFSLILESASTNQTSMYLCASSPTTPSFTDTQYFGPGTRLTVL.

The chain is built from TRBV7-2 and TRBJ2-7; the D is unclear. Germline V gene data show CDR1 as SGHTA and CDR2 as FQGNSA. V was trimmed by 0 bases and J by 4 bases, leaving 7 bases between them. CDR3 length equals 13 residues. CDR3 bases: TGTGCCAGCAGCTTAGCAGTTAGGTACGAGCAGTACTTC. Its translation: CASSLAVRYEQYF.

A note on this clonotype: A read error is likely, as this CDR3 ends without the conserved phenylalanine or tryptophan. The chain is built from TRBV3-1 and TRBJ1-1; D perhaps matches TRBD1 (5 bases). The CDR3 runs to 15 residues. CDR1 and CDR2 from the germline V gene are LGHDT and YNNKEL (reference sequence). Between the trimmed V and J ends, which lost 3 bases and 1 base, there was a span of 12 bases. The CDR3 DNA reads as TGTGCCAGCAGCCACGGGGGTTTGGAGAACACTGAAGCTTTCCTT. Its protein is CASSHGGLENTEAFL.

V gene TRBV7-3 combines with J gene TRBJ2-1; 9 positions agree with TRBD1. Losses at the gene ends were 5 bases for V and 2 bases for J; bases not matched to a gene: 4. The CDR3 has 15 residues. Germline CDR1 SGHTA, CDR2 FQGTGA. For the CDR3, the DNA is TGTGCCAGCAGCGGGACAGGGAGGGCCTACAATGAGCAGTTCTTC. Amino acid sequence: CASSGTGRAYNEQFF.

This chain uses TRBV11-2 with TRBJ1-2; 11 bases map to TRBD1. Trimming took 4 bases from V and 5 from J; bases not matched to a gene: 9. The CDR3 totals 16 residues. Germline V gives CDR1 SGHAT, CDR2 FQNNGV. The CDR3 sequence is CASSSEDRGRLYGYTF. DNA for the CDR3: TGTGCCAGCAGCTCGGAGGACAGGGGGCGCCTGTATGGCTACACCTTC.

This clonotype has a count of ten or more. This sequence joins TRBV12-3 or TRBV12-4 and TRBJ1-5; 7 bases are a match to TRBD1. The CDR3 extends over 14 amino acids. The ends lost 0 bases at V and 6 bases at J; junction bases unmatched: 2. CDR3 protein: CASSLAAGGQPQHF. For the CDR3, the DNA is TGTGCCAGCAGTTTAGCGGCAGGGGGTCAGCCCCAGCATTTT.

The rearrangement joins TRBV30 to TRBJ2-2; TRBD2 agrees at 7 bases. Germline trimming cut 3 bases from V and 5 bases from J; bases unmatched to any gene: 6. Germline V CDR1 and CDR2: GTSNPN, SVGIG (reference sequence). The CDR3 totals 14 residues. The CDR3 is CAWRAGVSTGELFF. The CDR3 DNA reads TGTGCCTGGAGGGCGGGAGTTAGTACCGGGGAGCTGTTTTTT.

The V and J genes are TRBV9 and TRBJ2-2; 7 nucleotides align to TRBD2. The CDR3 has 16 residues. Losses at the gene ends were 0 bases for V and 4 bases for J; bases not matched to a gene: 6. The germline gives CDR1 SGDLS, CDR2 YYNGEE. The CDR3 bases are TGTGCCAGCAGCGTAGGGGCGGGAGCGAGCACCGGGGAGCTGTTTTTT. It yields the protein CASSVGAGASTGELFF.

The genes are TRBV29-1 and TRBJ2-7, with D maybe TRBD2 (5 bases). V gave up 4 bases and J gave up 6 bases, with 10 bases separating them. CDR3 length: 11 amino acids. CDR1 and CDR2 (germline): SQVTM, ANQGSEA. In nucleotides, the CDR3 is TGCAGCGTTGCGCCGGCGGGCGAGCAGTACTTC. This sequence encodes CSVAPAGEQYF.

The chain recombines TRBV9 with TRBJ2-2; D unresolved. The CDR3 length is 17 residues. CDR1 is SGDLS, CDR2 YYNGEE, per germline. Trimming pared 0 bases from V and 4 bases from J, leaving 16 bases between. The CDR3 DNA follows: TGTGCCAGCAGCGTAGGCTTGAGCTTAGCTATCACCGGGGAGCTGTTTTTT. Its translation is CASSVGLSLAITGELFF.

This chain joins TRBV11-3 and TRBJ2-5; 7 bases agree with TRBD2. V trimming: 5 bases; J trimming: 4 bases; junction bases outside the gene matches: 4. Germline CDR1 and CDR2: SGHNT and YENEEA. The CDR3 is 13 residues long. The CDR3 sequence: CASSGGVGETQYF. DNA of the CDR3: TGTGCCAGCAGCGGGGGGGTGGGAGAGACCCAGTACTTC.

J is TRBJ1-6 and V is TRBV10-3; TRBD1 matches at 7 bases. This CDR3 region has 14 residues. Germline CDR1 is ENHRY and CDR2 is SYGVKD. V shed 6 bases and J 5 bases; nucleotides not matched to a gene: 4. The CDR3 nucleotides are TGTGCCATCAGGGACAGGACTGATAATTCACCCCTCCACTTT. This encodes CAIRDRTDNSPLHF.

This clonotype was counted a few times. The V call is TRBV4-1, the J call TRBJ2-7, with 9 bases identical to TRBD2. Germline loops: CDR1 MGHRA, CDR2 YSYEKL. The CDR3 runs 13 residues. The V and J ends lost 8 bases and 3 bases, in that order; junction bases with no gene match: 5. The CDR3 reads CASAPTSGYEQYF. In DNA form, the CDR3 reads TGCGCCAGCGCTCCGACTAGCGGCTACGAGCAGTACTTC.

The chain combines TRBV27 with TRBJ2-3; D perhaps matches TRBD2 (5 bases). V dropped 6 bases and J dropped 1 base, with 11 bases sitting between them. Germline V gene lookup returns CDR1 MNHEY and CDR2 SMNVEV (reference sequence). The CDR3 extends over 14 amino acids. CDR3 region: CASSPIGGTDTQYF. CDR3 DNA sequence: TGTGCCAGCAGCCCCATCGGGGGCACAGATACGCAGTATTTT.

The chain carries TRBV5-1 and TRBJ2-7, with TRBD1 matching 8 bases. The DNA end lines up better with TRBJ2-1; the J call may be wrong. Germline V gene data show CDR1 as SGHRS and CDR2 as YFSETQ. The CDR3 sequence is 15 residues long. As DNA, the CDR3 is TGCGCCAGCAGCTTGGGGGGACAGGCCTCCTACGAGCAGTTCTTC. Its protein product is CASSLGGQASYEQFF.

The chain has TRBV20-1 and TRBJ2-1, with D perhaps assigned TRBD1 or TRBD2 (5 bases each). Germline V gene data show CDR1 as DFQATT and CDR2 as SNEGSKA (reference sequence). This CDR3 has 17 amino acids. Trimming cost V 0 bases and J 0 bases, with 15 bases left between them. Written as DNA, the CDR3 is TGCAGTGCTAGAGATCCCGGGGCGTACAGCTCCTACAATGAGCAGTTCTTC. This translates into CSARDPGAYSSYNEQFF.

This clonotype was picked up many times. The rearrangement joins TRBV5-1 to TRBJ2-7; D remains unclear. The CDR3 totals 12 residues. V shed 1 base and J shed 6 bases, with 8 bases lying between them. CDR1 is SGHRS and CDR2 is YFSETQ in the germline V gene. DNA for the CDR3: TGCGCCAGCAGCTTGTCCGGGTCCGAGCAGTACTTC. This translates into CASSLSGSEQYF.

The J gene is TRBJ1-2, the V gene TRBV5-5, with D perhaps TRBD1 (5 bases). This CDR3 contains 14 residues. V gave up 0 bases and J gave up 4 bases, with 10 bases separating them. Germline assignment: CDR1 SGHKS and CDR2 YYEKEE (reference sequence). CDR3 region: CASSLGDGVYGYTF. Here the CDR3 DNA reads TGTGCCAGCAGCTTGGGGGACGGAGTCTATGGCTACACCTTC.